Below, 19 T cell receptor beta chains from the same sample are listed, as sequenced in a study of regulatory T cells in long-lasting Graves disease. Time point denoted: newly diagnosed GD, antithyroid drugs for less than 3 months. With RNA extracted from PBMCs as input, the TCR library was made. For TCR beta, libraries came from iRepertoire HTBI primers and Arm-PCR of CDR3 regions. MiXCR was run by TCRdb on the multiplex PCR reads, yielding one entry per CDR3 protein. The sample consists of a few hundred thousand distinct CDR3 sequences, about 11% of them appearing once. These records were also assigned to another study, of T cells in Graves' hyperthyroidism and ophthalmopathy.

This material consisted of peripheral blood mononuclear cells (PBMCs), taken at new diagnosis, from a patient treated with antithyroid drugs. Source of these receptors: a woman aged 18 to 35 with Graves disease.

A note on this clonotype: A much larger clone differs by one base, so this may be a read error. The V gene is TRBV12-3 or TRBV12-4, the J gene TRBJ2-1; D remains unclear. The tail of the sequence fits TRBJ2-5 better, so the J call may be wrong. This CDR3 has 14 amino acids. The DNA of the CDR3 is TGTGCCAGCAGAAGGGCAGGACCTCAAGAGACCCAGTACTTC. It specifies CASRRAGPQETQYF.

V is TRBV12-3 or TRBV12-4 and J is TRBJ2-3; 9 bases fit TRBD2. This CDR3 has 15 amino acids. J was trimmed by 1 base and V by 3 bases; bases with no gene match: 2. DNA of the CDR3: TGTGCCAGCAGTTTCCAGCGGGGGGGCACAGATACGCAGTATTTT. This sequence encodes CASSFQRGGTDTQYF.

This clonotype was seen many times. The chain carries TRBV6-1 and TRBJ1-4; 10 bases align to TRBD1. Trimming took 8 bases from V and 8 from J; bases not matched to a gene: 8. In germline, CDR1 is MNHNS, CDR2 SASEGT. This CDR3 region has 14 residues. The CDR3 DNA reads TGTGCCAGCGGACGGACAGGGGGAGGAGAAAAACTGTTTTTT. It specifies CASGRTGGGEKLFF.

This clonotype was counted ten times or more. In DNA form, the CDR3 reads TGTGCCAGCAGTCCACCGTCCGGGACCCAAATTCACTCACCCAGCAATCAGCCCCAGCATTTT. It translates to CASSPPSGTQIHSPSNQPQHF. V usage is TRBV27 and J usage is TRBJ1-5, with TRBD1 as a possible D gene (5 bases). The germline V and J ends were trimmed by 5 bases and 1 base, with 30 bases remaining between them. Germline V gene sequence: CDR1 MNHEY, CDR2 SMNVEV (reference sequence). The CDR3 has 21 amino acids.

In this sample, this clonotype turned up many times. This chain joins TRBV13 and TRBJ2-5; D is perhaps TRBD2 (5 bases). The germline CDR1 and CDR2 sequences are PRHDT and FYEKMQ (reference sequence). CDR3 size: 14 residues. Trimming took 5 bases from V and 1 from J, leaving 11 bases between them. The chain's CDR3 is CASSPGRAQETQYF. As DNA, the CDR3 is TGTGCCAGCAGCCCCGGGCGGGCCCAAGAGACCCAGTACTTC.

This clonotype was counted ten times or more. V gene TRBV5-1 combines with J gene TRBJ1-1; a possible D gene is TRBD1 (6 bases). With 8 bases removed from V and 1 base from J, the gap between germline ends came to 15 bases. Germline lookup yields CDR1 SGHRS and CDR2 YFSETQ. This CDR3 contains 14 residues. Here the CDR3 DNA reads TGCGCCAGAATTCCGGGGGGCAAGAACACTGAAGCTTTCTTT. It yields the protein CARIPGGKNTEAFF.

V usage is TRBV29-1 and J usage is TRBJ2-5, with a tentative D call TRBD2 (5 bases). The V and J ends lost 3 bases and 3 bases respectively, with 17 bases between them. CDR3 length: 15 residues. Germline CDR1 SQVTM, CDR2 ANQGSEA. CDR3 DNA sequence: TGCAGCGTTGATAAATGGGCAGAGGGAGAAGAGACCCAGTACTTC. Its protein is CSVDKWAEGEETQYF.

In this sample, this clonotype turned up many times. The chain combines TRBV6-5 with TRBJ2-7; D is uncertain. The germline V gene encodes CDR1 MNHEY and CDR2 SVGAGI. The CDR3 is 13 residues long. V lost 2 bases, J lost 5 bases, and 10 bases lay in between. CDR3 sequence reads: CASSYRVRDEQYF. In DNA, the CDR3 is TGTGCCAGCAGTTACCGGGTTAGGGACGAGCAGTACTTC.

The chain recombines TRBV28 with TRBJ1-2; the match to TRBD1 covers 7 bases. V lost 8 bases and J lost 4; bases outside the gene matches: 16. Germline V lookup: CDR1 MDHEN, CDR2 SYDVKM. The CDR3 is 16 residues long. As DNA, the CDR3 is TGTGCCAGCGGACTCTTGACAGGGAAGGATCGCTATGGCTACACCTTC. Its protein product is CASGLLTGKDRYGYTF.

This rearrangement joins TRBV5-5 to TRBJ2-1; 7 bases agree with TRBD2. Germline CDR1 reads SGHKS; CDR2 reads YYEKEE (reference sequence). V trimming: 1 base; J trimming: 1 base; junction bases outside the gene matches: 8. The CDR3 has 17 residues. Written as DNA, the CDR3 is TGTGCCAGCAGCTTGTTTCCAGGGAGGGCTTCCTACAATGAGCAGTTCTTC. Residues: CASSLFPGRASYNEQFF.

This clonotype was counted ten times or more. The gene calls are TRBV7-9 and TRBJ1-1, with D possibly matching TRBD1 (5 bases). Trimming removed 10 bases at V and 1 base at J, with 7 bases between. The CDR3 has 11 amino acids. Germline-derived CDR1 and CDR2 are SEHNR and FQNEAQ (reference sequence). The DNA for the CDR3 is TGTGCCAACGACAGGAACACTGAAGCTTTCTTT. Translating it yields CANDRNTEAFF.

A few counts support this clonotype. The rearrangement joins TRBV29-1 to TRBJ1-2; D gene uncertain. From germline, CDR1 is SQVTM and CDR2 ANQGSEA. CDR3 length equals 13 residues. The V and J ends lost 3 bases and 3 bases respectively, with 11 bases between them. The DNA for the CDR3 is TGCAGCGTTGAGAATACTCGCTACTATGGCTACACCTTC. Protein product: CSVENTRYYGYTF.

This clonotype was seen more than once but under ten times. The V and J genes are TRBV6-1 and TRBJ1-1; a possible D gene is TRBD1 (5 bases). Germline-derived CDR1 and CDR2 are MNHNS and SASEGT. The CDR3 length is 15 residues. V lost 6 bases and J 0 bases, leaving 14 bases between the germline ends. The CDR3 sequence: CASRDWGNMNTEAFF. The CDR3 DNA follows: TGTGCCAGCAGAGATTGGGGGAATATGAACACTGAAGCTTTCTTT.

This clonotype was seen a few times. The junction does not match germline at one end; this may be a read error. CDR3 nucleotides: TGTGCCAGCGGTTTATGGCGGGCGAACACTGAAGCTTTCTTT. Translation gives CASGLWRANTEAFF. J is TRBJ1-1 and V is TRBV12-3 or TRBV12-4; D ambiguous. This CDR3 comprises 14 residues.

This clonotype was detected many times. The chain's CDR3 is CASSAYRGLDNEQFF. Here the CDR3 DNA reads TGTGCCAGCAGCGCCTATCGGGGTTTGGACAATGAGCAGTTCTTC. The chain uses TRBV9 and TRBJ2-1; tentatively, D is TRBD2 (5 bases). The CDR3 consists of 15 residues. Germline V gives CDR1 SGDLS, CDR2 YYNGEE. V shed 3 bases and J shed 5 bases, with 15 bases lying between them.

This clonotype was detected many times. The chain employs TRBV28 and TRBJ2-1; TRBD1 agrees at 8 bases. This CDR3 is built from 18 residues. Germline trimming cut 5 bases from V and 0 bases from J; bases unmatched to any gene: 12. CDR1 is MDHEN, CDR2 SYDVKM, per germline. CDR3 coding DNA: TGTGCCAGCAGTACCACCCGACAGGGGATTAGCTCCTACAATGAGCAGTTCTTC. Encoded protein: CASSTTRQGISSYNEQFF.

Comment on this clonotype: A read error may account for a junction end that differs from germline. The chain is built from TRBV6-6 and TRBJ2-2, with D possibly matching TRBD2 (6 bases). In germline, CDR1 is MNHNY, CDR2 SVGAGI (reference sequence). This CDR3 has 17 amino acids. The CDR3 DNA is TGTGCCAACAGTTACTCGATTACTAGCAGGCGCACCGGGGAGCTGTTTTTT. Amino acids: CANSYSITSRRTGELFF.

The table lists this clonotype with many counts. CDR3 sequence reads: CASSFRTSGETQYF. CDR3 nucleotide sequence: TGTGCCAGCAGTTTCCGGACTAGCGGAGAGACCCAGTACTTC. The chain combines TRBV28 with TRBJ2-5, with 10 nucleotides matching TRBD2. CDR1 is MDHEN and CDR2 is SYDVKM in the germline V gene. V lost 3 bases to trimming and J lost 4 bases; unmatched junction nucleotides: 2. There are 14 residues in the CDR3.

CDR3 sequence reads: CASSLAGTSSYNSPLHF. The CDR3 bases are TGTGCCAGCAGCTTAGCTGGCACGAGCTCCTATAATTCACCCCTCCACTTT. V and J are TRBV7-9 and TRBJ1-6, with D hard to call. V was clipped by 0 bases and J by 0 bases, with 9 bases between them. The CDR3 spans 17 residues. Germline lookup yields CDR1 SEHNR and CDR2 FQNEAQ (reference sequence).